This TCR beta chain was retrieved from a study of human T cells and chemical hapten exposure. The CDR3 has 14 residues. V dropped 5 bases and J dropped 5 bases, with 15 bases sitting between them. Germline lookup yields CDR1 SEHNR and CDR2 FQNEAQ (reference sequence). Specified time point: pre-sensitization, week 0. Treatment meaning: therapeutic diphenylcyclopropenone sensitization with weekly scalp DPC. This clonotype was recorded at least ten times. TCRdb itself ran the RACE reads through MiXCR, one entry per CDR3 protein. The repertoire has fewer than 70,000 distinct CDR3 sequences, around 9.9% of them found once; the top ten carry roughly 5.3%.

This sequence joins TRBV7-9 and TRBJ2-5; a possible D gene is TRBD2 (5 bases). The clonotype comes from a woman in her forties or fifties with alopecia areata. Some clones in this sample may be carry-over from other donors' samples. The material sequenced was whole blood, taken in connection with sensitization to the hapten diphenylcyclopropenone (DPC). CDR3 in amino acids: CASSPSRSGETQYF. The CDR3 nucleotides are TGTGCCAGCAGCCCATCCAGGTCGGGGGAGACCCAGTACTTC.